This T cell receptor (beta chain) was sequenced during a study of cytomegalovirus exposure and HLA in healthy donors. In this sample, this clone turned up once. The PCR used 60 Vbeta and 13 Jbeta primers. Per the study methods: Among the unique TCR beta chains that a later analysis counted, about 84 million in all, around 11 million were shared. Produced via immunoSEQ multiplex PCR; TCRdb's table is partial and in-frame only. V, J and clone size derive from that table, while D and trimming were established from the DNA sequence. The sample contains roughly 98,000 clones, roughly 70% of which appear only once. The germline V gene has CDR1 MNHEY and CDR2 SVGAGI. This CDR3 spans 16 amino acids. The V end lost 2 bases, the J end lost 0 bases, and 10 bases lay between the germline ends.

Source material: PBMCs. This rearrangement joins TRBV6-5 to TRBJ1-4; D gene ambiguous. This receptor was obtained from a man aged 45-60 years in good health and CMV-seronegative. CDR3: CASSYTLTSTNEKLFF. CDR3 coding DNA: TGTGCCAGCAGTTACACCCTCACATCAACTAATGAAAAACTGTTTTTT.